A single sample gave rise to the 21 T cell receptor beta chains below, sequenced in a study of blood T cell repertoires in COVID-19. Data came from immunoSEQ multiplex PCR; TCRdb stores just in-frame clones and leaves some out. The data show 200,000 or so clones, roughly 80% seen once. Sequenced: PBMCs or T cells enriched from blood (not recorded which). Source of these receptors: a man in his sixties who had recovered from COVID-19.

V and J are TRBV7-2 and TRBJ2-3; 9 bases map to TRBD1. The V gene's germline CDR1 is SGHTA and CDR2 FQGNSA. J lost 11 bases, V lost 0 bases, and 3 bases had no gene match. The CDR3 covers 13 residues. The CDR3 bases are TGTGCCAGCAGCTTAGCGAGGGACAGGGAGCAGTATTTT. This sequence encodes CASSLARDREQYF.

This sequence joins TRBV13 and TRBJ1-1; D gene uncertain. V lost 4 bases and J lost 0, with 12 bases in between. Germline V gives CDR1 PRHDT, CDR2 FYEKMQ (reference sequence). This CDR3 contains 15 residues. CDR3: CASSSRLPMNTEAFF. CDR3 sequence (DNA): TGTGCCAGCAGCTCGCGCTTACCCATGAACACTGAAGCTTTCTTT.

This chain uses TRBV5-1 with TRBJ1-2; 9 bases fit TRBD1. CDR1 is SGHRS and CDR2 is YFSETQ in the germline V gene. The CDR3 has 13 residues. J was trimmed by 8 bases and V by 4 bases; bases with no gene match: 6. Here the CDR3 reads CASSAGTGLGYTF. Here the CDR3 DNA reads TGCGCCAGCAGCGCCGGGACAGGGTTAGGCTACACCTTC. Together with reference TRBV5-1 and TRBJ1-2, the CDR3 gives the full variable domain: KAGVTQTPRYLIKTRGQQVTLSCSPISGHRSVSWYQQTPGQGLQFLFEYFSETQRNKGNFPGRFSGRQFSNSRSEMNVSTLELGDSALYLCASSAGTGLGYTFGSGTRLTVV.

The CDR3 region is CASSVETTNRYSPLHF. The CDR3 coding sequence is TGTGCCAGCAGCGTAGAAACAACGAACAGGTATTCACCCCTCCACTTT. This chain uses TRBV9 with TRBJ1-6, with D possibly TRBD1 on 5 matching bases. Deletions cut 0 bases from V and 8 bases from J, with 15 bases between. Germline V gene sequence: CDR1 SGDLS, CDR2 YYNGEE. This CDR3 is 16 amino acids long.

The gene calls are TRBV27 and TRBJ1-4; a weak D match, TRBD1 (5 bases). The germline V gene has CDR1 MNHEY and CDR2 SMNVEV (reference sequence). Trimming shortened V by 6 bases and J by 1 base, and 6 bases separated the two germline ends. The CDR3 length is 13 residues. The chain's CDR3 is CASRGETNEKLFF. The CDR3 nucleotides are TGTGCCAGCAGAGGGGAAACTAATGAAAAACTGTTTTTT. The entire variable domain, with the rest obtained from reference TRBV27 and TRBJ1-4, is as follows: EAQVTQNPRYLITVTGKKLTVTCSQNMNHEYMSWYRQDPGLGLRQIYYSMNVEVTDKGDVPEGYKVSRKEKRNFPLILESPSPNQTSLYFCASRGETNEKLFFGSGTQLSVL.

The J gene is TRBJ2-7, the V gene TRBV11-2, with TRBD1 identical over 9 bases. The CDR3 runs to 15 residues. With 2 bases clipped from V and 6 bases from J, the junction kept 8 bases outside the gene matches. The V gene's germline CDR1 is SGHAT and CDR2 FQNNGV. CDR3 sequence: CASSLRRDRVGEQYF. Written as DNA, the CDR3 is TGTGCCAGCAGCTTACGCCGGGACAGGGTGGGCGAGCAGTACTTC.

This clone has only one observation. J is TRBJ2-2 and V is TRBV6-2 or TRBV6-3; D not resolved. Trimming took 2 bases from V and 14 from J, leaving 21 bases between them. Per germline, CDR1 MNHEY and CDR2 SVGEGT. There are 15 residues in the CDR3. The CDR3 sequence is CASSYVRSVQGFLFF. As DNA, the CDR3 is TGTGCCAGCAGTTACGTGAGGAGTGTCCAAGGTTTTCTGTTTTTT.

V is TRBV4-3 and J is TRBJ1-2; 11 bases fit TRBD1. Germline trimming cut 3 bases from V and 4 bases from J; bases unmatched to any gene: 7. From germline, CDR1 is LGHNA and CDR2 YSLEER. The CDR3 has 16 amino acids. CDR3 nucleotide sequence: TGCGCCAGCAGCCATATAACCGGGACAGGGGGCTATGGCTACACCTTC. Its protein is CASSHITGTGGYGYTF.

The V gene is TRBV11-2, the J gene TRBJ2-5; no clear D. CDR3 size: 14 residues. Germline loops: CDR1 SGHAT, CDR2 FQNNGV. Trimming took 6 bases from V and 4 from J, leaving 15 bases between them. The CDR3 is CASSWVAEPETQYF. In DNA form, the CDR3 reads TGTGCCAGCAGTTGGGTGGCGGAGCCAGAGACCCAGTACTTC.

This clone is a singleton in its sample. The chain employs TRBV3-1 (or the pseudogene TRBV3-2) and TRBJ1-1, with a possible D match to TRBD1 (6 bases). The CDR3 covers 13 residues. Per germline, CDR1 LGHDT and CDR2 YNNKEL (reference sequence). The V end was cut by 2 bases, the J end by 10 bases, with 14 bases between. The CDR3 sequence is CASSQIQGEAAFF. The DNA of the CDR3 is TGTGCCAGCAGCCAAATACAGGGTGAGGCAGCTTTCTTT.

This clone was picked up one time. J is TRBJ2-3 and V is TRBV2; 9 bases map to TRBD2. Trimming removed 6 bases from V and 3 bases from J; junction bases left unmatched: 10. The CDR3 is made up of 16 amino acids. CDR1 and CDR2 (germline): SNHLY, FYNNEI. DNA of the CDR3: TGTGCCAGCAGCCTTTCTAGCGGGGAGGGGACAGATACGCAGTATTTT. Translation: CASSLSSGEGTDTQYF.

This clone has only one observation. J is TRBJ1-5 and V is TRBV2, with D maybe TRBD1 (5 bases). Germline CDR1 reads SNHLY; CDR2 reads FYNNEI. There are 18 residues in the CDR3. Trimming took 0 bases from V and 0 from J, leaving 15 bases between them. The CDR3, as DNA: TGTGCCAGCAGTGAAGCCGGGGGGAGGAGAAATAGCAATCAGCCCCAGCATTTT. It is translated as CASSEAGGRRNSNQPQHF.

This clone was seen once. V usage is TRBV6-5 and J usage is TRBJ1-6, with 7 positions matching TRBD1. There are 15 residues in the CDR3. CDR1 and CDR2 (germline): MNHEY, SVGAGI. J was trimmed by 4 bases and V by 7 bases; bases with no gene match: 7. The CDR3 nucleotides read TGTGCCAGCACCACGGGACAGAATTATAATTCACCCCTCCACTTT. It is translated as CASTTGQNYNSPLHF.

This clone was detected only a few times. The rearrangement joins TRBV19 to TRBJ2-5; TRBD2 agrees at 9 bases. CDR3 length: 14 residues. Germline V gene data show CDR1 as LNHDA and CDR2 as SQIVND (reference sequence). The ends lost 5 bases at V and 2 bases at J; junction bases unmatched: 3. The CDR3 loop reads CASSPAGGQETQYF. CDR3 in DNA: TGTGCCAGTAGTCCGGCGGGGGGGCAAGAGACCCAGTACTTC.

J is TRBJ2-7 and V is TRBV29-1, with TRBD1 matching over 8 bases. V dropped 7 bases and J dropped 7; count of bases not matched to a gene: 12. Germline assignment: CDR1 SQVTM and CDR2 ANQGSEA. The CDR3 spans 13 residues. CDR3 in amino acids: CSAANQGAEEQYF. CDR3 coding DNA: TGCAGCGCTGCGAACCAGGGGGCGGAGGAGCAGTACTTC.

This clone turned up a few times. V gene TRBV9 combines with J gene TRBJ2-1, with D perhaps matching TRBD1 (5 bases). CDR1 is SGDLS, CDR2 YYNGEE, per germline. Trimming shortened V by 4 bases and J by 7 bases, and 9 bases separated the two germline ends. The CDR3 loop spans 12 amino acids. For the CDR3, the DNA is TGTGCCAGCAGCCTCAGGGAAAATGAGCAGTTCTTC. Its translation: CASSLRENEQFF.

This clone was observed a single time. The rearrangement uses TRBV11-3 and TRBJ2-7, with 8 bases matching TRBD1. Germline values: CDR1 SGHNT, CDR2 YENEEA. This CDR3 region has 18 residues. V was clipped by 5 bases and J by 2 bases; unmatched bases: 17. Here the CDR3 DNA reads TGTGCCAGCAGCGACACGAGACCGTGGGGACAGGTGACCTACGAGCAGTACTTC. This sequence encodes CASSDTRPWGQVTYEQYF.

The V and J genes are TRBV27 and TRBJ1-6; 9 nucleotides align to TRBD1. With 6 bases clipped from V and 3 bases from J, the junction kept 9 bases outside the gene matches. The germline CDR1 and CDR2 sequences are MNHEY and SMNVEV (reference sequence). The CDR3 loop spans 17 amino acids. The CDR3 DNA is TGTGCCAGCAGCACACTCCGGGGACAGGGCTATAATTCACCCCTCCACTTT. Its protein product is CASSTLRGQGYNSPLHF.

CDR3 coding DNA: TGTGCCAGTACTACGACAGGCCCTGGAGGTGGCTACACCTTC. Translation: CASTTTGPGGGYTF. V and J are TRBV5-6 and TRBJ1-2, with D possibly matching TRBD1 (6 bases). Germline V lookup: CDR1 SGHDT, CDR2 YYEEEE. V lost 8 bases to trimming and J lost 7 bases, with 21 bases between them. CDR3 length: 14 residues. Full variable domain (missing parts from reference TRBV5-6 and TRBJ1-2): DAGVTQSPTHLIKTRGQQVTLRCSPKSGHDTVSWYQQALGQGPQFIFQYYEEEERQRGNFPDRFSGHQFPNYSSELNVNALLLGDSALYLCASTTTGPGGGYTFGSGTRLTVV.

The V and J genes are TRBV27 and TRBJ2-1; TRBD2 matches at 7 bases. Germline CDR1 and CDR2: MNHEY and SMNVEV (reference sequence). The V and J ends lost 5 bases and 8 bases, in that order; junction bases with no gene match: 12. The CDR3 is 15 amino acids. The CDR3 here is CASSPTPPGGYEQFF. The CDR3 coding sequence is TGTGCCAGCAGTCCAACACCTCCCGGGGGGTATGAGCAGTTCTTC.

The rearrangement uses TRBV5-1 and TRBJ1-1; D gene uncertain. Per germline, CDR1 SGHRS and CDR2 YFSETQ. Trimming left V 2 bases short and J 1 base short, with 6 bases between. This CDR3 has 13 residues. The CDR3 coding sequence is TGCGCCAGCAGCTTTAGCAGGAACACTGAAGCTTTCTTT. This encodes CASSFSRNTEAFF.